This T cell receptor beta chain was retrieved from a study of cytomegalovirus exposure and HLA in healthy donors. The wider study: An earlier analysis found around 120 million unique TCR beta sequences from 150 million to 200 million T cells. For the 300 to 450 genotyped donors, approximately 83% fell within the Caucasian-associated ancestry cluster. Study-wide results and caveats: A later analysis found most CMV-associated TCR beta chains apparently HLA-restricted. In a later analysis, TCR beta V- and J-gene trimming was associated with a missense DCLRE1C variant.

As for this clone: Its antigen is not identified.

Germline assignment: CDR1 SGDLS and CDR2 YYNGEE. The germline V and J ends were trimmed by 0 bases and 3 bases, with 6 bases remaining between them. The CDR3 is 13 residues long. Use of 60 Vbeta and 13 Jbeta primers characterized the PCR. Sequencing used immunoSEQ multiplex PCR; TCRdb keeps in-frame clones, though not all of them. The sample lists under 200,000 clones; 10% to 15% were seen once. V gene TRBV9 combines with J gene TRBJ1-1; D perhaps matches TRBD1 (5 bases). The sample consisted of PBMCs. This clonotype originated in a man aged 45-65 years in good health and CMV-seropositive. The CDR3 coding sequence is TGTGCCAGCAGCGTAGCCAGGGACACTGAAGCTTTCTTT. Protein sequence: CASSVARDTEAFF. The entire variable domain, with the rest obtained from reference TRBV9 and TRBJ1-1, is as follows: DSGVTQTPKHLITATGQRVTLRCSPRSGDLSVYWYQQSLDQGLQFLIQYYNGEERAKGNILERFSAQQFPDLHSELNLSSLELGDSALYFCASSVARDTEAFFGQGTRLTVV.